The 21 T cell receptor beta chains below all came from one sample that was sequenced in a study of blood T cells in healthy people across ages. For the second PCR, which ran for about 7 to 11 cycles, a sample-barcoded 5' primer and a J-beta primer mix were used. TCRdb independently ran MiXCR on the 5' RACE reads; one entry per CDR3 protein. The table lists about 1.4 million distinct CDR3 sequences, approximately 60% of them singletons. Sequencing input: blood. These receptors were collected from a man in his late teens or twenties in good health.

This rearrangement joins TRBV5-6 to TRBJ2-3; tentatively, D is TRBD2 (5 bases). Germline V gives CDR1 SGHDT, CDR2 YYEEEE. V shed 0 bases and J shed 3 bases, with 20 bases lying between them. This CDR3 region has 18 residues. Here the CDR3 reads CASSLDGVHSQLTDTQYF. The CDR3 region has the DNA TGTGCCAGCAGCTTGGACGGGGTCCACTCTCAACTTACAGATACGCAGTATTTT.

J is TRBJ2-5 and V is TRBV20-1, with D unresolved. Trimming left V 0 bases short and J 5 bases short, with 10 bases between. CDR3 length: 13 amino acids. Germline CDR1 is DFQATT and CDR2 is SNEGSKA (reference sequence). CDR3 region: CSARDPIDETQYF. CDR3 DNA: TGCAGTGCTAGAGACCCTATAGACGAGACCCAGTACTTC.

This clonotype was found once. The chain links TRBV29-1 to TRBJ1-1; tentatively, D is TRBD1 (6 bases). Germline CDR1 reads SQVTM; CDR2 reads ANQGSEA. The CDR3 is 14 amino acids. Trimming removed 5 bases from V and 7 bases from J, with 20 bases in between. This chain's CDR3 is CSVIQPRGGIEAFF. CDR3 in DNA: TGCAGCGTTATTCAGCCCCGGGGGGGCATTGAAGCTTTCTTT.

V usage is TRBV4-2 and J usage is TRBJ1-2; 7 nucleotides match TRBD1. This CDR3 spans 15 amino acids. CDR1 is LGHNA, CDR2 YNFKEQ, per germline. The V segment lost 2 bases and the J segment 5 bases; nucleotides outside the gene matches: 8. CDR3 region: CASSQPQGGPYGYTF. As DNA, the CDR3 is TGTGCCAGCAGCCAACCCCAGGGGGGGCCTTATGGCTACACCTTC.

The rearrangement links TRBV15 to TRBJ2-3; D call uncertain. This CDR3 region has 16 residues. With 2 bases removed from V and 0 bases from J, the gap between germline ends came to 12 bases. Germline CDR1 reads LNHNV; CDR2 reads YYDKDF (reference sequence). The CDR3 protein is CATSRPRASSTDTQYF. The CDR3 DNA reads as TGTGCCACCAGCAGACCCCGGGCCTCTAGCACAGATACGCAGTATTTT.

This clonotype was seen only a few times. The genes are TRBV29-1 and TRBJ2-3; D uncertain. V lost 0 bases, J lost 1 base, and 14 bases lay in between. Germline assignment: CDR1 SQVTM and CDR2 ANQGSEA. The CDR3 has 16 amino acids. The CDR3 DNA reads TGCAGCGTTGAAGATTGGGCAGGACGGGGCACAGATACGCAGTATTTT. As protein: CSVEDWAGRGTDTQYF.

The genes are TRBV12-3 or TRBV12-4 and TRBJ2-3, with D perhaps matching TRBD2 (6 bases). The V and J ends lost 7 bases and 4 bases respectively, with 18 bases between them. The length of the CDR3 is 15 residues. CDR3 residues: CASTLLAPSADTQYF. As DNA, the CDR3 is TGTGCCAGCACCTTACTAGCACCGAGCGCAGATACGCAGTATTTT.

The sample holds a few counts of this clonotype. The rearrangement links TRBV12-3 or TRBV12-4 to TRBJ1-4; no clear D. The V end lost 2 bases, the J end lost 8 bases, and 12 bases lay between the germline ends. The CDR3 length is 14 residues. CDR3 DNA: TGTGCCAGCAGTTTATCGGGTGCGCAGGAAAAACTGTTTTTT. It encodes CASSLSGAQEKLFF.

This chain uses TRBV20-1 with TRBJ1-1; D call uncertain. Trimming left V 6 bases short and J 1 base short, with 9 bases between. The CDR3 length is 12 residues. Germline V CDR1 and CDR2: DFQATT, SNEGSKA (reference sequence). This CDR3 is CSAPEANTEAFF. CDR3 bases: TGCAGTGCCCCGGAGGCGAACACTGAAGCTTTCTTT.

The chain links TRBV9 to TRBJ2-5, with D perhaps TRBD1 or TRBD2 (6 bases each). The CDR3 runs 15 residues. The V end lost 3 bases, the J end lost 11 bases, and 23 bases lay between the germline ends. Germline V gene lookup returns CDR1 SGDLS and CDR2 YYNGEE. The CDR3, as DNA: TGTGCCAGCAGCGGGGGGGCAGTTCCCTGGGAAGAGCAGTACTTC. Translation: CASSGGAVPWEEQYF.

The V gene is TRBV6-2 or TRBV6-3, the J gene TRBJ2-1; maybe TRBD2 (6 bases). This CDR3 region has 15 residues. V lost 7 bases and J lost 2, with 15 bases in between. In germline, CDR1 is MNHEY, CDR2 SVGEGT. The CDR3 region is CASTGHGGTYNEQFF. The DNA of the CDR3 is TGTGCCAGCACCGGCCACGGGGGAACCTACAATGAGCAGTTCTTC.

The chain joins TRBV6-6 to TRBJ2-3; D remains unclear. With the DNA end fitting TRBJ1-5 better, the J assignment may be wrong. The CDR3 spans 12 residues. The germline V gene has CDR1 MNHNY and CDR2 SVGAGI (reference sequence). The CDR3 loop is CASKQWNQPQHF. The CDR3 bases are TGTGCCAGCAAGCAGTGGAATCAGCCCCAGCATTTT.

The chain links TRBV4-2 to TRBJ2-1; D unclear. This CDR3 has 12 residues. Trimming took 1 base from V and 5 from J, leaving 3 bases between them. Germline CDR1 is LGHNA and CDR2 is YNFKEQ. CDR3 residues: CASSQGNNEQFF. As DNA, the CDR3 is TGTGCCAGCAGCCAAGGCAACAATGAGCAGTTCTTC.

This chain connects TRBV5-6 to TRBJ2-5; D may be TRBD1 (5 bases). V was clipped by 4 bases and J by 11 bases, with 24 bases between them. This CDR3 spans 15 amino acids. CDR1 is SGHDT, CDR2 YYEEEE, per germline. The CDR3 sequence: CASSQGKVQVSKQYF. In DNA form, the CDR3 reads TGTGCCAGCAGCCAAGGGAAGGTACAGGTCTCGAAGCAGTACTTC.

The chain combines TRBV25-1 with TRBJ2-1; D uncertain. CDR1 is MGHDK, CDR2 SYGVNS, per germline. The CDR3 is 14 amino acids. V was clipped by 3 bases and J by 3 bases, with 9 bases between them. The CDR3 DNA sequence: TGTGCCAGCAGTGAGGGTGCTAGCTACAATGAGCAGTTCTTC. As protein: CASSEGASYNEQFF.

This chain uses TRBV9 with TRBJ2-1; D ambiguous. With 0 bases removed from V and 7 bases from J, the gap between germline ends came to 14 bases. This CDR3 has 15 amino acids. Germline CDR1 reads SGDLS; CDR2 reads YYNGEE. This CDR3 reads CASSVGRLMFNEQFF. The CDR3 bases are TGTGCCAGCAGCGTAGGGAGACTTATGTTTAATGAGCAGTTCTTC.

The chain is built from TRBV9 and TRBJ2-1, with 13 bases fitting TRBD2. This CDR3 has 15 residues. Germline CDR1 SGDLS, CDR2 YYNGEE. V shed 1 base, J shed 8 bases, and the junction held 3 bases outside the gene matches. The CDR3 spells CASSVRTSGSYEQFF. As DNA, the CDR3 is TGTGCCAGCAGCGTAAGGACTAGCGGGAGTTATGAGCAGTTCTTC.

This chain joins TRBV4-1 and TRBJ2-1, with 7 bases that match TRBD1. The CDR3 runs to 16 residues. Trimming took 4 bases from V and 10 from J; bases not matched to a gene: 16. Germline assignment: CDR1 MGHRA and CDR2 YSYEKL. The CDR3 loop reads CASSRTSGTASYEQFF. CDR3 coding DNA: TGCGCCAGCAGCCGGACATCCGGGACAGCCTCCTACGAGCAGTTCTTC.

Concerning this clonotype itself: No DNA is shown, since the ends of the CDR3 on it are uncertain; the CDR3 is the one TCRdb lists. This chain uses TRBV4-3 with TRBJ2-2; TRBD1 was called by the table and not checked on the DNA. In germline, CDR1 is LGHNA, CDR2 YSLEER. Ends included, the CDR3 has 21 residues. CDR3 amino acids: CASSQDWASPQETQYFGELFF.

A few counts support this clonotype. This sequence joins TRBV10-3 and TRBJ2-1, with TRBD2 matching over 8 bases. V lost 4 bases and J lost 6; bases outside the gene matches: 8. Germline CDR1 and CDR2: ENHRY and SYGVKD. CDR3 length: 15 residues. CDR3 in amino acids: CAISVGREAVNEQFF. CDR3 nucleotide sequence: TGTGCCATCAGTGTGGGGCGGGAGGCAGTCAATGAGCAGTTCTTC.

This clonotype is a singleton in its sample. The chain has TRBV12-3 or TRBV12-4 and TRBJ2-1; D may be TRBD2 (5 bases). The CDR3 covers 12 residues. V was cut by 6 bases and J by 14 bases, with 17 bases left in between. The CDR3 sequence: CASSRPGFVEFF. In nucleotides, the CDR3 is TGTGCCAGCAGCCGCCCGGGATTCGTGGAGTTCTTC.